This T cell receptor (beta chain) came from a study of blood T cell repertoires in COVID-19. Study-wide context: Both acute and convalescent COVID-19 samples were obtained from the United States, Italy and Spain.

Per the authors' pipeline: Cell counts per sample came from amplifying reference gene primers. TCRdb's table, derived via immunoSEQ multiplex PCR, lists solely in-frame clones and lacks some. V and J calls plus clone size are reproduced from that table; the DNA served to infer D and trimming. The sample lists 270,000 or so clones, roughly 86% occurring once. The sequencing sample was made of peripheral blood. This TCR was sampled from a man aged 40-55 years with active or convalescent COVID-19.

The CDR3 loop is CASSLAGGLNTEAFF. CDR3 DNA sequence: TGCGCCAGCAGCTTGGCAGGAGGGTTGAACACTGAAGCTTTCTTT. V is TRBV5-1 and J is TRBJ1-1; D unclear. The V end was cut by 0 bases, the J end by 0 bases, with 9 bases between. The CDR3 has 15 residues. Germline lookup yields CDR1 SGHRS and CDR2 YFSETQ. Based on the CDR3 plus reference TRBV5-1 and TRBJ1-1, the full variable domain is KAGVTQTPRYLIKTRGQQVTLSCSPISGHRSVSWYQQTPGQGLQFLFEYFSETQRNKGNFPGRFSGRQFSNSRSEMNVSTLELGDSALYLCASSLAGGLNTEAFFGQGTRLTVV.